These 4 T cell receptor beta chains came from one sample sequenced in a study of shared clonotypes between healthy human individuals. The assay was immunoSEQ multiplex PCR, and TCRdb's table has in-frame clones only and misses some. The sample contains over 800,000 clones, approximately 92% of which appear only once. Positively selected for CCR7, the CD45RO-negative cells used as naive CD8 cells excluded terminally differentiated effector memory CD45RA+ cells. Sequencing was performed on naive CD8+ T cells sorted from blood. All receptors come from a man younger than 45 in good health.

V gene TRBV6-5 combines with J gene TRBJ2-1; D remains ambiguous. Germline CDR1 reads MNHEY; CDR2 reads SVGAGI. V was clipped by 0 bases and J by 6 bases, with 15 bases between them. The CDR3 sequence is 16 residues long. The CDR3 protein is CASSYSGSAAINEQFF. As DNA, the CDR3 is TGTGCCAGCAGTTACTCGGGCAGCGCGGCAATCAATGAGCAGTTCTTC.

The chain uses TRBV25-1 and TRBJ2-3, with 11 bases fitting TRBD2. Germline assignment: CDR1 MGHDK and CDR2 SYGVNS. V lost 3 bases, J lost 4 bases, and 9 bases stayed unmatched. The CDR3 has 17 residues. Here the CDR3 DNA reads TGTGCCAGCAGTGATACCCCGGCGGGACTAGCGGCAGATACGCAGTATTTT. Its translation is CASSDTPAGLAADTQYF.

V gene TRBV2 combines with J gene TRBJ2-1; 13 bases agree with TRBD2. The germline V gene has CDR1 SNHLY and CDR2 FYNNEI. The CDR3 sequence is 16 residues long. V lost 5 bases to trimming and J lost 5 bases; unmatched junction nucleotides: 6. The CDR3 protein is CASSRGLAGEDNEQFF. The CDR3 nucleotides read TGTGCCAGCAGTCGCGGACTAGCGGGAGAGGACAATGAGCAGTTCTTC.

V and J are TRBV6-5 and TRBJ2-1; either TRBD1 or TRBD2 may fit D (5 bases each). Deletions cut 5 bases from V and 3 bases from J, with 11 bases between. This CDR3 spans 14 amino acids. Germline assignment: CDR1 MNHEY and CDR2 SVGAGI. Here the CDR3 reads CASSGLGDYNEQFF. The CDR3 region has the DNA TGTGCCAGCAGTGGCCTGGGGGACTACAATGAGCAGTTCTTC.